The 23 T cell receptor beta chains in this list originate from one sample, sequenced in a study of T-cell reconstitution after alpha-beta-depleted transplantation in children. The TCRbeta library incorporated unique molecular identifiers. TCRdb processed the PCR reads anew with MiXCR; each CDR3 protein has one entry. The table has hundreds of thousands of distinct CDR3 sequences, approximately 16% seen once. Sequenced here: PBMCs from the stem cell graft donor, sampled from the stem cell graft. The receptors here all came from a human donor who donated a stem cell graft to a child with acute myeloid leukemia.

This clonotype was observed at least ten times. Here the CDR3 reads CATSDLYEQFF. The CDR3 bases are TGTGCCACCAGTGATTTATATGAGCAGTTCTTC. The rearrangement uses TRBV24-1 and TRBJ2-1; D ambiguous. V was cut by 1 base and J by 8 bases, with 2 bases left in between. Germline lookup yields CDR1 KGHDR and CDR2 SFDVKD. This CDR3 region has 11 residues.

This clonotype was counted many times. The rearrangement links TRBV20-1 to TRBJ1-2; D gene ambiguous. The CDR3 runs to 13 residues. Germline CDR1 DFQATT, CDR2 SNEGSKA (reference sequence). V lost 3 bases to trimming and J lost 0 bases, with 8 bases between them. CDR3 protein: CSASRQSNYGYTF. The CDR3 region has the DNA TGCAGTGCTAGTCGGCAGTCTAACTATGGCTACACCTTC.

The rearrangement uses TRBV5-1 and TRBJ2-3; TRBD1 or TRBD2 may be the D gene (5 bases each). V lost 7 bases to trimming and J lost 2 bases, with 17 bases between them. The CDR3 extends over 15 amino acids. CDR1 and CDR2 from the germline V gene are SGHRS and YFSETQ. The chain's CDR3 is CASAALGPSTDTQYF. In DNA form, the CDR3 reads TGCGCCAGCGCTGCGCTGGGACCCTCCACAGATACGCAGTATTTT.

In this sample, this clonotype turned up many times. V gene TRBV20-1 combines with J gene TRBJ1-6; D is unresolved. V was trimmed by 5 bases and J by 6 bases, leaving 17 bases between them. Germline values: CDR1 DFQATT, CDR2 SNEGSKA (reference sequence). This CDR3 comprises 15 residues. For the CDR3, the DNA is TGCAGTGCTCCTACAATTAGATCAGCTAATTCACCCCTCCACTTT. Amino acids: CSAPTIRSANSPLHF.

This clonotype came up many times. The CDR3 bases are TGCAGCGTTGAAGGGGGGCCCAACAATGAGCAGTTCTTC. This encodes CSVEGGPNNEQFF. The rearrangement links TRBV29-1 to TRBJ2-1; perhaps TRBD1 as D (6 bases). Per germline, CDR1 SQVTM and CDR2 ANQGSEA. The CDR3 covers 13 residues. Trimming took off 1 base at V and 5 bases at J, with 9 bases between the two ends.

This clonotype was counted ten times or more. This chain joins TRBV20-1 and TRBJ2-2, with 9 bases lining up with TRBD2. The CDR3 loop spans 14 amino acids. J was trimmed by 3 bases and V by 3 bases; bases with no gene match: 2. Germline assignment: CDR1 DFQATT and CDR2 SNEGSKA (reference sequence). The CDR3, as DNA: TGCAGTGCTAGCTTAGCGGGGGACACCGGGGAGCTGTTTTTT. It encodes CSASLAGDTGELFF.

The gene calls are TRBV13 and TRBJ2-3; TRBD1 agrees at 11 bases. With V trimmed by 5 bases and J by 5 bases, 9 bases remained unmatched. The CDR3 is made up of 16 amino acids. Germline V gene lookup returns CDR1 PRHDT and CDR2 FYEKMQ (reference sequence). The CDR3 DNA follows: TGTGCCAGCAGCCCAACCGGACAGGGGGCAGGAGATACGCAGTATTTT. It yields the protein CASSPTGQGAGDTQYF.

The J gene is TRBJ2-5, the V gene TRBV25-1; D remains unclear. The CDR3 extends over 17 amino acids. The V gene lost 3 bases and the J gene lost 5 bases, with 22 bases spanning the gap. Per the germline V gene, CDR1 is MGHDK and CDR2 is SYGVNS. CDR3 DNA sequence: TGTGCCAGCAGTGACTCTACCCCCGACCCGAGGTGGGAGACCCAGTACTTC. It is translated as CASSDSTPDPRWETQYF. The variable domain in full, completed from reference TRBV25-1 and TRBJ2-5, reads EADIYQTPRYLVIGTGKKITLECSQTMGHDKMYWYQQDPGMELHLIHYSYGVNSTEKGDLSSESTVSRIRTEHFPLTLESARPSHTSQYLCASSDSTPDPRWETQYFGPGTRLLVL.

This clonotype was counted at least ten times. The gene calls are TRBV25-1 and TRBJ2-5, with D possibly being TRBD2 (5 bases). The CDR3 is made up of 12 amino acids. Between the trimmed V and J ends, which lost 8 bases and 0 bases, there was a span of 7 bases. Germline loops: CDR1 MGHDK, CDR2 SYGVNS. CDR3 nucleotide sequence: TGTGCCAGCGGCGGGTACCAAGAGACCCAGTACTTC. Protein sequence: CASGGYQETQYF.

This clonotype has only a few counts. V and J are TRBV24-1 and TRBJ2-3; TRBD1 matches at 9 bases. Per germline, CDR1 KGHDR and CDR2 SFDVKD. This CDR3 is 15 amino acids long. J was trimmed by 2 bases and V by 7 bases; bases with no gene match: 6. CDR3 nucleotides: TGTGCCACCAGCGAAGACAGGGGGGTCACAGATACGCAGTATTTT. Translated: CATSEDRGVTDTQYF.

This clonotype occurred many times. The gene calls are TRBV7-9 and TRBJ2-7; D is perhaps TRBD1 (5 bases). Looked up from germline, CDR1 is SEHNR and CDR2 is FQNEAQ (reference sequence). The CDR3 runs to 14 residues. The V and J ends lost 5 bases and 0 bases respectively, with 11 bases between them. The CDR3 reads CASSDTGRSYEQYF. CDR3 DNA sequence: TGTGCCAGCAGCGATACAGGCCGCTCCTACGAGCAGTACTTC.

The J gene is TRBJ2-2, the V gene TRBV10-1; 8 positions agree with TRBD1. Germline CDR1 WNHNN, CDR2 SYGVQD (reference sequence). The CDR3 extends over 15 amino acids. J was trimmed by 3 bases and V by 3 bases; bases with no gene match: 3. The CDR3: CASSEAGGYTGELFF. As DNA, the CDR3 is TGCGCCAGCAGTGAAGCAGGGGGCTACACCGGGGAGCTGTTTTTT.

This clonotype was detected many times. The chain is built from TRBV7-2 and TRBJ2-7; the match to TRBD2 covers 8 bases. The CDR3 runs to 15 residues. Per the germline V gene, CDR1 is SGHTA and CDR2 is FQGNSA. The ends lost 1 base at V and 1 base at J; junction bases unmatched: 3. CDR3 sequence reads: CASSLVGGESYEQYF. The CDR3 DNA is TGTGCCAGCAGCTTAGTCGGGGGGGAATCCTACGAGCAGTACTTC.

This clonotype has at least ten counts. The CDR3 region is CSVPDRDSGTVFF. DNA for the CDR3: TGCAGTGTTCCGGACCGGGACTCAGGCACGGTGTTTTTT. This chain uses TRBV20-1 with TRBJ1-4, with D tentatively TRBD1 (5 bases). CDR3 size: 13 residues. V was shortened by 7 bases and J by 15 bases, with 24 bases between the two germline ends. Germline CDR1 is DFQATT and CDR2 is SNEGSKA (reference sequence).

This clonotype was seen at least ten times. The chain recombines TRBV7-9 with TRBJ2-1; D is perhaps TRBD2 (5 bases). Trimming cost V 8 bases and J 5 bases, with 7 bases left between them. This CDR3 is built from 11 residues. Germline lookup yields CDR1 SEHNR and CDR2 FQNEAQ (reference sequence). Here the CDR3 reads CASSGNNEQFF. The CDR3 coding sequence is TGTGCCAGCTCGGGGAACAATGAGCAGTTCTTC.

This clonotype has at least ten counts. The V call is TRBV7-2, the J call TRBJ1-2; D is perhaps TRBD1 (5 bases). CDR3 size: 14 residues. The germline gives CDR1 SGHTA, CDR2 FQGNSA. V lost 5 bases, J lost 8 bases, and 18 bases lay in between. For the CDR3, the DNA is TGTGCCAGCAGCAGAGAGGGGCGGGTAACGGGCTACACCTTC. This encodes CASSREGRVTGYTF.

This clonotype was picked up many times. V gene TRBV29-1 combines with J gene TRBJ1-2; unclear D gene. The length of the CDR3 is 12 residues. Germline assignment: CDR1 SQVTM and CDR2 ANQGSEA. Trimming took off 6 bases at V and 7 bases at J, with 15 bases between the two ends. The CDR3 region has the DNA TGCAGCGTCACTGACCCCTGGGGTGGCTACACCTTC. It codes for CSVTDPWGGYTF.

This clonotype was seen a few times. The V gene is TRBV5-1, the J gene TRBJ2-2; tentatively, D is TRBD2 (6 bases). Germline V gene lookup returns CDR1 SGHRS and CDR2 YFSETQ. V was pared by 3 bases and J by 1 base, with 16 bases between. The CDR3 is made up of 17 amino acids. CDR3 sequence reads: CASSSLGLGGNTGELFF. For the CDR3, the DNA is TGCGCCAGCAGCTCGCTTGGACTCGGGGGGAACACCGGGGAGCTGTTTTTT.

This clonotype has at least ten counts. The V gene is TRBV5-5, the J gene TRBJ1-2, with 7 nucleotides matching TRBD1. V lost 4 bases and J lost 0; bases outside the gene matches: 6. Looked up from germline, CDR1 is SGHKS and CDR2 is YYEKEE (reference sequence). The length of the CDR3 is 15 residues. The CDR3 DNA follows: TGTGCCAGCAGCGCTTTGACAGGGTCTAACTATGGCTACACCTTC. Translation gives CASSALTGSNYGYTF.

At least ten counts were recorded for this clonotype. This chain links TRBV5-1 with TRBJ2-3; D remains unclear. The CDR3 is 14 amino acids. Per germline, CDR1 SGHRS and CDR2 YFSETQ. Between the trimmed V and J ends, which lost 0 bases and 9 bases, there was a span of 14 bases. The CDR3 loop is CASSLAAPEATQYF. The CDR3 nucleotides are TGCGCCAGCAGCTTGGCAGCACCCGAAGCCACGCAGTATTTT.

This clonotype came up many times. V usage is TRBV20-1 and J usage is TRBJ2-5, with TRBD1 matching over 8 bases. CDR1 and CDR2 (germline): DFQATT, SNEGSKA (reference sequence). V shed 5 bases and J 5 bases; nucleotides not matched to a gene: 4. This CDR3 comprises 12 residues. The CDR3 nucleotides are TGCAGTGCTGACAGGGGTTTGGAGACCCAGTACTTC. Translated, it gives CSADRGLETQYF.

V and J are TRBV12-3 or TRBV12-4 and TRBJ2-2; no reliable D call. Trimming pared 7 bases from V and 7 bases from J, leaving 13 bases between. The CDR3 has 13 residues. DNA of the CDR3: TGTGCCAGCAAACGGCAGAGGAACGGGGAGCTGTTTTTT. Translation gives CASKRQRNGELFF.

This clonotype occurred a few times. This sequence joins TRBV24-1 and TRBJ1-2, with 8 nucleotides matching TRBD1. Germline V gene lookup returns CDR1 KGHDR and CDR2 SFDVKD. With 2 bases clipped from V and 6 bases from J, the junction kept 7 bases outside the gene matches. There are 15 residues in the CDR3. The CDR3 reads CATSDSRTGLNGYTF. As DNA, the CDR3 is TGTGCCACCAGTGATTCGAGGACAGGGTTGAATGGCTACACCTTC.